This T cell receptor beta chain came from a study of CD8 T cells in ankylosing spondylitis. Study results and caveats: The study looked at matched synovial fluid samples from ankylosing spondylitis patients. Disease-linked clones were reported to be significantly enriched there. Disease-associated clones were CD8+ and fairly uncommon in peripheral blood. What appeared characteristic of ankylosing spondylitis blood was a TCR beta motif of under 10 highly homologous variants.

In making TCR beta libraries, quantitative 5'-RACE with molecular barcodes was used. MiXCR, applied by TCRdb to the 5' RACE reads, yields one record per CDR3 protein. The sample lists some 350,000 distinct CDR3 sequences, roughly 14% seen once, with about 1.1% in the top ten. This clonotype was counted between two and nine times. No antigen is known for it. The sample comprised blood, either unsorted or a sorted T cell fraction (not recorded which). The clonotype was recovered from a male donor with ankylosing spondylitis or in good health (not recorded which).

As DNA, the CDR3 is TGTGCCAGCAGCGTAGCGGGACAGGGCTACAATGAGCAGTTCTTC. It encodes CASSVAGQGYNEQFF. This sequence joins TRBV9 and TRBJ2-1; 9 positions match TRBD1. CDR1 and CDR2 from the germline V gene are SGDLS and YYNGEE. Trimming cost V 0 bases and J 3 bases; bases outside gene matches: 1. The CDR3 totals 15 residues.